The 14 T cell receptor beta chains given below trace back to one sample, sequenced in a study of T cells in Graves' hyperthyroidism and ophthalmopathy. Amplification of TCR beta CDR3 regions used RNA as the template. First-round RT-PCR of the TCR CDR3 relied on the HTBI primer set. TCRdb passed the multiplex PCR reads through MiXCR, listing each CDR3 protein once. Of roughly 350,000 distinct CDR3 sequences in the sample, approximately 14% are singletons; the top ten hold less than 20%. The specimen was blood. These TCRs come from a woman between 25 and 40 years old with Graves' ophthalmopathy.

This clonotype was detected many times. V gene TRBV2 combines with J gene TRBJ2-7; the D gene is possibly TRBD1 (5 bases). CDR3 length equals 14 residues. Germline CDR1 and CDR2: SNHLY and FYNNEI. Trimming took off 4 bases at V and 4 bases at J, with 14 bases between the two ends. CDR3 sequence: CASSVGAREYEQYF. The CDR3 DNA is TGTGCCAGCAGTGTAGGCGCCAGGGAATACGAGCAGTACTTC.

The rearrangement joins TRBV7-3 to TRBJ1-1, with a weak D call TRBD1 (5 bases). Looked up from germline, CDR1 is SGHTA and CDR2 is FQGTGA. Trimming stripped 5 bases from V and 1 base from J, with 8 bases between. The CDR3 covers 13 residues. The CDR3 spells CASSHGANTEAFF. The CDR3 DNA follows: TGTGCCAGCAGCCACGGGGCGAACACTGAAGCTTTCTTT.

This clonotype has a handful of counts. This chain uses TRBV15 with TRBJ2-7, with TRBD1 as a possible D gene (6 bases). CDR3 length: 15 residues. The germline CDR1 and CDR2 sequences are LNHNV and YYDKDF (reference sequence). V was clipped by 1 base and J by 1 base, with 11 bases between them. Here the CDR3 reads CATSRGGRGSYEQYF. CDR3 bases: TGTGCCACCAGCAGAGGTGGCAGGGGTTCCTACGAGCAGTACTTC.

This clonotype came up many times. The J gene is TRBJ1-3, the V gene TRBV12-3 or TRBV12-4; D remains unclear. The CDR3 covers 14 residues. The germline V and J ends were trimmed by 6 bases and 4 bases, with 13 bases remaining between them. In DNA, the CDR3 is TGTGCCAGCAGGCCTACGGCTGGGGGAAACACCATATATTTT. Translating it yields CASRPTAGGNTIYF.

In its sample, this clonotype was seen many times. This chain joins TRBV11-2 and TRBJ2-3; D is possibly TRBD1 (5 bases). Per germline, CDR1 SGHAT and CDR2 FQNNGV. Between the trimmed V and J ends, which lost 0 bases and 9 bases, there was a span of 13 bases. CDR3 length: 14 amino acids. In nucleotides, the CDR3 is TGTGCCAGCAGCTTAGATCCAGGGCTAGAGACGCAGTATTTT. Translated, it gives CASSLDPGLETQYF.

A few counts support this clonotype. V gene TRBV5-5 combines with J gene TRBJ1-6, with 7 bases identical to TRBD1. Germline V gene lookup returns CDR1 SGHKS and CDR2 YYEKEE (reference sequence). CDR3 size: 15 residues. The ends lost 0 bases at V and 6 bases at J; junction bases unmatched: 3. CDR3 nucleotide sequence: TGTGCCAGCAGCTTGGAGGGGGCAGGTAATTCACCCCTCCACTTT. This gives the protein CASSLEGAGNSPLHF.

Points on this clonotype: This may be a read error, as it is one base from a much larger clone. The V and J genes are TRBV5-8 and TRBJ1-1; 9 nucleotides agree with TRBD1. CDR3 length: 14 residues. CDR1 is SGHTS and CDR2 is YDEGEE in the germline V gene. V was clipped by 4 bases and J by 3 bases; unmatched bases: 4. CDR3 loop: CASSAGTGYTEAFF. Here the CDR3 DNA reads TGTGCCAGCAGCGCCGGGACAGGGTACACTGAAGCTTTCTTT.

This clonotype occurred many times. The rearrangement links TRBV28 to TRBJ2-1; possible D gene TRBD2, 6 bases. CDR1 and CDR2 from the germline V gene are MDHEN and SYDVKM. This CDR3 spans 15 amino acids. V was shortened by 6 bases and J by 10 bases, with 22 bases between the two germline ends. CDR3 sequence (DNA): TGTGCCAGCAGACAGGACTACCTGGGGCGGTCGGAGCAGTTCTTC. Residues: CASRQDYLGRSEQFF.

The chain recombines TRBV7-6 with TRBJ2-5; 11 nucleotides line up with TRBD2. V gave up 3 bases and J gave up 1 base; unmatched junction bases: 4. The length of the CDR3 is 16 residues. Germline lookup yields CDR1 SGHVS and CDR2 FNYEAQ. CDR3 in amino acids: CASSFSSGGRQETQYF. In DNA, the CDR3 is TGTGCCAGCAGCTTTTCTAGCGGGGGGCGCCAAGAGACCCAGTACTTC.

This clonotype was counted at least ten times. The chain combines TRBV12-3 or TRBV12-4 with TRBJ2-3, with D unresolved. Trimming pared 3 bases from V and 4 bases from J, leaving 14 bases between. This CDR3 has 15 amino acids. CDR3 nucleotides: TGTGCCAGCAGTTTTAGTCGCTTTGGCCCAGATACGCAGTATTTT. As protein: CASSFSRFGPDTQYF.

The rearrangement joins TRBV29-1 to TRBJ2-2, with D tentatively TRBD1 (5 bases). CDR1 and CDR2 from the germline V gene are SQVTM and ANQGSEA. The CDR3 totals 14 residues. V lost 6 bases and J lost 2, with 13 bases in between. The CDR3 reads CSVAPDTNTGELFF. DNA of the CDR3: TGCAGCGTCGCGCCGGACACCAACACCGGGGAGCTGTTTTTT.

This clonotype appeared a few times. The V and J genes are TRBV29-1 and TRBJ2-7, with D uncertain. This CDR3 spans 15 amino acids. Germline V lookup: CDR1 SQVTM, CDR2 ANQGSEA. Trimming cost V 1 base and J 2 bases, with 15 bases left between them. The CDR3 region has the DNA TGCAGCGTTGAAGCTCGGGTAGGGTCTGCCTACGAGCAGTACTTC. It specifies CSVEARVGSAYEQYF.

The sample holds many counts of this clonotype. The genes are TRBV27 and TRBJ2-7; D is ambiguous. CDR1 is MNHEY, CDR2 SMNVEV, per germline (reference sequence). Trimming removed 8 bases at V and 0 bases at J, with 8 bases between. The CDR3 consists of 12 residues. CDR3 loop: CASGLSSYEQYF. The CDR3 bases are TGTGCCAGCGGTCTTAGCTCCTACGAGCAGTACTTC.

Ten or more counts support this clonotype. The genes are TRBV28 and TRBJ1-1; the D is unclear. Trimming left V 7 bases short and J 6 bases short, with 15 bases between. The CDR3 runs to 13 residues. Germline CDR1 MDHEN, CDR2 SYDVKM. DNA for the CDR3: TGTGCCAGCAAGAGTCTGTCGTGGGCTGAAGCTTTCTTT. Translated, it gives CASKSLSWAEAFF.